Given below is one T cell receptor (beta chain) in context. Its target is unknown. Method: immunoSEQ multiplex PCR; TCRdb's copy keeps in-frame clones and lacks some. The sample yields some 2,000,000 clones, nearly 97% seen once. Those who donated, Caucasian adults without exception, all lived in Nashville, Tennessee. The data stem from a study of shared clonotypes between healthy human individuals. Study-level information: The study used three CD4 naive, three CD4 memory, two CD8 naive and one CD8 memory plate per donor.

Study-level points and caveats: In a handful of donors, roughly 5.2% of naive CD4 clonotypes appeared in common.

The germline V and J ends were trimmed by 3 bases and 3 bases, with 6 bases remaining between them. The CDR3 runs 13 residues. CDR1 is WSHSY, CDR2 SAAADI, per germline. This chain joins TRBV10-2 and TRBJ1-5; D not resolved. Sequencing was carried out using naive CD4+ T cells sorted from blood. The subset: CD45RA+ positively selected. This sequence originates from a man between 18 and 35 years old in good health. The CDR3 sequence is CASSDGSNQPQHF. As DNA, the CDR3 is TGCGCCAGCAGTGACGGATCCAATCAGCCCCAGCATTTT.